These 11 T cell receptor beta chains originate from one sample sequenced in a study of T cells in Graves' hyperthyroidism and ophthalmopathy. Template material for amplifying TCR beta CDR3 regions consisted of RNA transcripts. The HTBI primer set was used in a first-round RT-PCR of the TCR CDR3. TCRdb re-derived calls from the multiplex PCR reads in MiXCR, one entry per CDR3 protein. The table lists 250,000 or so distinct CDR3 sequences, about 14% of them singletons. The sequencing sample was made of blood. The receptor source for this set is a woman aged 35 to 49 with Graves' hyperthyroidism that later progressed to Graves' ophthalmopathy.

This clonotype occurred many times. The V call is TRBV12-3 or TRBV12-4, the J call TRBJ1-6; unclear D gene. V was cut by 3 bases and J by 5 bases, with 8 bases left in between. This CDR3 contains 14 residues. The CDR3 loop is CASSLRTDNSPLHF. In nucleotides, the CDR3 is TGTGCCAGCAGTTTGAGGACGGATAATTCACCCCTCCACTTT.

The chain uses TRBV3-1 and TRBJ1-5; TRBD1 is a possible D gene (5 bases). V shed 1 base and J shed 4 bases, with 8 bases lying between them. CDR1 is LGHDT and CDR2 is YNNKEL in the germline V gene (reference sequence). The CDR3 contains 14 residues. The CDR3 bases are TGTGCCAGCAGCCAAGCAGGGTATAATCAGCCCCAGCATTTT. It translates to CASSQAGYNQPQHF.

This clonotype was counted at least ten times. The chain links TRBV19 to TRBJ2-1; 9 nucleotides agree with TRBD1. This CDR3 contains 15 residues. Trimming cost V 5 bases and J 0 bases; bases outside gene matches: 2. CDR1 is LNHDA and CDR2 is SQIVND in the germline V gene (reference sequence). The CDR3 is CASSLQGASYNEQFF. The CDR3 DNA follows: TGTGCCAGTAGTCTACAGGGGGCCTCCTACAATGAGCAGTTCTTC.

This clonotype was seen a handful of times. CDR3 loop: CASSPGTSGYNTGELFF. The DNA for the CDR3 is TGCGCCAGCAGCCCCGGAACCAGCGGGTACAACACCGGGGAGCTGTTTTTT. This chain links TRBV5-1 with TRBJ2-2; maybe TRBD2 (6 bases). The V end lost 4 bases, the J end lost 2 bases, and 18 bases lay between the germline ends. In germline, CDR1 is SGHRS, CDR2 YFSETQ. The CDR3 is 17 amino acids.

This clonotype was seen at least ten times. This rearrangement joins TRBV3-1 to TRBJ2-2; 8 nucleotides align to TRBD1. The CDR3 totals 16 residues. V dropped 4 bases and J dropped 4; count of bases not matched to a gene: 8. Germline V gives CDR1 LGHDT, CDR2 YNNKEL (reference sequence). Written as DNA, the CDR3 is TGTGCCAGCAGCCGGGCAGGGGGCGCAGGCACCGGGGAGCTGTTTTTT. Protein: CASSRAGGAGTGELFF.

The J gene is TRBJ1-1, the V gene TRBV19; 7 bases are shared with TRBD1. The CDR3 has 16 amino acids. Losses at the gene ends were 4 bases for V and 0 bases for J; bases not matched to a gene: 8. CDR1 LNHDA and CDR2 SQIVND come from the germline V gene (reference sequence). The CDR3 loop is CASSTGWGTVNTEAFF. CDR3 nucleotides: TGTGCCAGTAGTACCGGGTGGGGGACAGTGAACACTGAAGCTTTCTTT.

Details on this clonotype: A read error may produce the germline difference seen at one junction end. The gene calls are TRBV11-2 and TRBJ2-7; D remains ambiguous. CDR1 and CDR2 (germline): SGHAT, FQNNGV. The CDR3 runs 14 residues. For the CDR3, the DNA is TGTGCCGGCAGCGTATCCCCTTGCGGCTACGAGCAGTACTTC. This gives the protein CAGSVSPCGYEQYF.

This clonotype turned up a few times. V gene TRBV19 combines with J gene TRBJ2-7; D gene uncertain. Germline CDR1 LNHDA, CDR2 SQIVND (reference sequence). Trimming removed 6 bases at V and 3 bases at J, with 15 bases between. The CDR3 extends over 14 amino acids. The CDR3 region is CASSPVIGSYEQYF. The CDR3 coding sequence is TGTGCCAGTAGCCCCGTAATTGGTAGCTACGAGCAGTACTTC. The full variable domain, with the rest looked up from reference TRBV19 and TRBJ2-7, is DGGITQSPKYLFRKEGQNVTLSCEQNLNHDAMYWYRQDPGQGLRLIYYSQIVNDFQKGDIAEGYSVSREKKESFPLTVTSAQKNPTAFYLCASSPVIGSYEQYFGPGTRLTVT.

This clonotype showed up many times. The CDR3 sequence is CASSQALVGNIQYF. CDR3 bases: TGCGCCAGCAGCCAAGCCCTAGTAGGCAACATTCAGTACTTC. V and J are TRBV4-1 and TRBJ2-4; no definite D call. Between the trimmed V and J ends, which lost 1 base and 7 bases, there was a span of 11 bases. The CDR3 contains 14 residues. The germline gives CDR1 MGHRA, CDR2 YSYEKL.

This chain uses TRBV20-1 with TRBJ2-5; TRBD1 agrees at 7 bases. Germline CDR1 DFQATT, CDR2 SNEGSKA (reference sequence). This CDR3 has 14 amino acids. Germline trimming cut 6 bases from V and 2 bases from J; bases unmatched to any gene: 9. The CDR3 reads CSAKRLGQQETQYF. The DNA of the CDR3 is TGCAGTGCAAAGAGGTTGGGACAGCAAGAGACCCAGTACTTC.

This clonotype was counted ten times or more. This rearrangement joins TRBV30 to TRBJ2-5, with 11 bases aligning to TRBD1. The CDR3 length is 13 residues. Trimming took 3 bases from V and 4 from J; bases not matched to a gene: 1. The germline V gene encodes CDR1 GTSNPN and CDR2 SVGIG (reference sequence). The CDR3 region is CAWSGTGGETQYF. CDR3 DNA sequence: TGTGCCTGGAGCGGGACAGGGGGAGAGACCCAGTACTTC.